This TCR beta chain was obtained from a study of radiotherapy plus CTLA-4 blockade in lung cancer. Study context: Disease control was achieved by less than 40% of patients, and objective responses by 15% to 20%.

The data were produced by immunoSEQ multiplex PCR, yet TCRdb's version contains in-frame clones alone and is incomplete. The table includes approximately 52,000 clones, 77% detected once. The specimen was peripheral blood, collected from a patient treated with radiotherapy plus ipilimumab. This clonotype originated in a human donor with non-small cell lung cancer whose response to radiotherapy plus ipilimumab could not be evaluated.

Here the CDR3 reads CASSLLGQGYEQYF. The CDR3 DNA reads TGCGCCAGCAGCTTGTTGGGACAGGGCTACGAGCAGTACTTC. The V and J genes are TRBV5-1 and TRBJ2-7; 9 bases agree with TRBD1. This CDR3 spans 14 amino acids. Germline CDR1 SGHRS, CDR2 YFSETQ. The trim removed 1 base at V and 3 bases at J, leaving 2 bases unmatched.